What follows are 17 T cell receptor beta chains derived from one specimen sequenced in a study of early T cells in non-severe SARS-CoV-2 infection. Each CDR3 protein is one row after TCRdb ran MiXCR on the 5' RACE reads. The sample lists 65,000 to 80,000 distinct CDR3 sequences; about 10% were seen once. The sequenced material came from whole blood. Receptor source: an adult who was a healthcare worker with PCR-confirmed SARS-CoV-2 infection or an uninfected control (not recorded which).

The chain joins TRBV5-6 to TRBJ2-7, with TRBD1 matching 7 bases. V lost 1 base and J lost 0; bases outside the gene matches: 10. The CDR3 covers 17 residues. Germline V gene data show CDR1 as SGHDT and CDR2 as YYEEEE. The CDR3 loop is CASSLSRDSSSSYEQYF. The CDR3 nucleotides are TGTGCCAGCAGCTTGTCCCGGGACAGTTCGAGCTCCTACGAGCAGTACTTC.

Concerning this clonotype itself: Being one base from a much bigger clone, this may be a read error. The chain links TRBV29-1 to TRBJ2-5; D remains unclear. This CDR3 is 11 amino acids long. Germline V gives CDR1 SQVTM, CDR2 ANQGSEA. The CDR3 bases are TGCAGCGCGACGGTCCAAGAGACCCTGTACTTC. It encodes CSATVQETLYF. Supplemented by reference TRBV29-1 and TRBJ2-5, the full variable domain reads SAVISQKPSRDICQRGTSLTIQCQVDSQVTMMFWYRQQPGQSLTLIATANQGSEATYESGFVIDKFPISRPNLTFSTLTVSNMSPEDSSIYLCSATVQETLYFGPGTRLLVL.

This clonotype was recorded a few times. The gene calls are TRBV5-1 and TRBJ1-1, with 9 bases aligning to TRBD1. The germline CDR1 and CDR2 sequences are SGHRS and YFSETQ. The J segment lost 5 bases and the V segment lost 2 bases, leaving 1 base of the junction unmatched. This CDR3 spans 13 amino acids. CDR3: CASSFGTGTEAFF. CDR3 nucleotide sequence: TGCGCCAGCAGCTTCGGGACAGGGACTGAAGCTTTCTTT.

This clonotype was seen more than once but under ten times. The V gene is TRBV4-2, the J gene TRBJ2-3; D gene ambiguous. V shed 0 bases and J shed 4 bases, with 14 bases lying between them. The CDR3 sequence is 16 residues long. CDR1 is LGHNA, CDR2 YNFKEQ, per germline. CDR3 bases: TGTGCCAGCAGCCAAGATCTAGGCCTGAGAGCAGATACGCAGTATTTT. It is translated as CASSQDLGLRADTQYF.

This clonotype has only a few counts. The rearrangement uses TRBV2 and TRBJ1-6; a weak D match, TRBD1 (6 bases). This CDR3 has 14 residues. V lost 1 base and J lost 9, with 10 bases in between. Looked up from germline, CDR1 is SNHLY and CDR2 is FYNNEI. CDR3 in DNA: TGTGCCAGCAGTGAAGGCAGGGGTCGTTCACCCCTCCACTTT. It yields the protein CASSEGRGRSPLHF.

This clonotype was seen only a few times. The rearrangement joins TRBV7-2 to TRBJ2-2; 14 bases are a match to TRBD2. CDR1 and CDR2 from the germline V gene are SGHTA and FQGNSA. V shed 5 bases and J 7 bases; nucleotides not matched to a gene: 6. CDR3 size: 16 residues. This CDR3 is CASSTTSGGDGGELFF. In DNA form, the CDR3 reads TGTGCCAGCAGCACGACTAGCGGGGGGGACGGCGGGGAGCTGTTTTTT.

To note about this clonotype: A clone one base away is much larger, so this may be a read error. This chain uses TRBV12-3 or TRBV12-4 with TRBJ1-5, with D possibly TRBD2 on 6 matching bases. The J call may be mistaken, given a closer DNA end match to TRBJ2-3. The CDR3 is 14 residues long. For the CDR3, the DNA is TGTGCCAGCACCTACGGGAGTGGGGCTCAGCCCCAGTATTTT. It specifies CASTYGSGAQPQYF.

This clonotype came up many times. The chain links TRBV10-3 to TRBJ1-5, with TRBD1 as a possible D gene (6 bases). CDR1 and CDR2 (germline): ENHRY, SYGVKD. The CDR3 is 13 amino acids. The V gene lost 6 bases and the J gene lost 5 bases, with 11 bases spanning the gap. In DNA, the CDR3 is TGTGCCATCAGGGACAGTCCCCATCAGCCCCAGCATTTT. It specifies CAIRDSPHQPQHF.

This clonotype was seen repeatedly, ten times or more. The rearrangement uses TRBV5-1 and TRBJ2-5; D possibly uses TRBD1 or TRBD2 (6 bases each). CDR3 length equals 14 residues. Trimming took off 4 bases at V and 4 bases at J, with 14 bases between the two ends. The V gene's germline CDR1 is SGHRS and CDR2 YFSETQ. CDR3 sequence reads: CASSDTGTVETQYF. The DNA for the CDR3 is TGCGCCAGCAGCGACACAGGGACTGTAGAGACCCAGTACTTC. Drawing the rest from reference TRBV5-1 and TRBJ2-5, the complete variable domain is KAGVTQTPRYLIKTRGQQVTLSCSPISGHRSVSWYQQTPGQGLQFLFEYFSETQRNKGNFPGRFSGRQFSNSRSEMNVSTLELGDSALYLCASSDTGTVETQYFGPGTRLLVL.

J is TRBJ2-7 and V is TRBV10-3, with D hard to call. CDR1 and CDR2 (germline): ENHRY, SYGVKD. The CDR3 runs to 13 residues. Trimming cost V 8 bases and J 0 bases, with 11 bases left between them. The CDR3 spells CAILPTNSYEQYF. The CDR3 coding sequence is TGTGCCATCCTTCCGACAAACTCCTACGAGCAGTACTTC.

This clonotype was seen ten or more times. The chain has TRBV3-1 and TRBJ2-3; 11 bases fit TRBD1. The CDR3 spans 15 residues. Per the germline V gene, CDR1 is LGHDT and CDR2 is YNNKEL (reference sequence). The junction had 5 bases not matched to a gene; V was cut back by 5 bases and J by 4 bases. CDR3 in DNA: TGTGCCAGCAGCTTTGGACAGGGGGCTGCAGATACGCAGTATTTT. It is translated as CASSFGQGAADTQYF.

The chain joins TRBV20-1 to TRBJ2-5; D uncertain. Germline assignment: CDR1 DFQATT and CDR2 SNEGSKA (reference sequence). V gave up 5 bases and J gave up 2 bases, with 3 bases separating them. There are 10 residues in the CDR3. CDR3 loop: CSAQQETQYF. CDR3 bases: TGCAGTGCTCAACAAGAGACCCAGTACTTC.

The chain employs TRBV2 and TRBJ2-2, with D possibly being TRBD1 or TRBD2 (5 bases each). The CDR3 is made up of 14 amino acids. The germline CDR1 and CDR2 sequences are SNHLY and FYNNEI. Between the trimmed V and J ends, which lost 4 bases and 4 bases, there was a span of 10 bases. The CDR3 loop is CASSGGESTGELFF. DNA for the CDR3: TGTGCCAGCAGTGGAGGGGAAAGCACCGGGGAGCTGTTTTTT.

The rearrangement links TRBV5-4 to TRBJ2-5; 8 bases match TRBD2. Germline trimming cut 3 bases from V and 1 base from J; bases unmatched to any gene: 5. Germline CDR1 SGHNT, CDR2 YYREEE (reference sequence). CDR3 length: 15 amino acids. CDR3 coding DNA: TGTGCCAGCAGCTATTGGCGGGGGGCCCAAGAGACCCAGTACTTC. Amino acids: CASSYWRGAQETQYF.

The CDR3 DNA reads TGTGCCAGCAGCGTAAGCACTGAAGCTTTCTTT. Translated, it gives CASSVSTEAFF. J is TRBJ1-1 and V is TRBV5-6; D ambiguous. Germline V gene sequence: CDR1 SGHDT, CDR2 YYEEEE. V lost 4 bases and J 4 bases, leaving 5 bases between the germline ends. This CDR3 has 11 residues.

In this sample, this clonotype turned up a few times. This chain uses TRBV5-1 with TRBJ2-3, with TRBD1 matching over 10 bases. The CDR3 covers 14 residues. V was pared by 3 bases and J by 6 bases, with 4 bases of the junction left unmatched. Looked up from germline, CDR1 is SGHRS and CDR2 is YFSETQ. The DNA for the CDR3 is TGCGCCAGCAGCTGGGACAGGGGATCCGATACGCAGTATTTT. Residues: CASSWDRGSDTQYF.

This clonotype was found many times. The J gene is TRBJ1-1, the V gene TRBV2; D perhaps matches TRBD1 (5 bases). Germline V gene lookup returns CDR1 SNHLY and CDR2 FYNNEI. The CDR3 runs 14 residues. Trimming cost V 7 bases and J 0 bases, with 12 bases left between them. The chain's CDR3 is CASIEADMNTEAFF. CDR3 DNA sequence: TGTGCCAGCATCGAGGCGGACATGAACACTGAAGCTTTCTTT. Filled out from reference TRBV2 and TRBJ1-1, the complete variable domain reads EPEVTQTPSHQVTQMGQEVILRCVPISNHLYFYWYRQILGQKVEFLVSFYNNEISEKSEIFDDQFSVERPDGSNFTLKIRSTKLEDSAMYFCASIEADMNTEAFFGQGTRLTVV.